Detailed here is one T cell receptor (beta chain). Only in-frame clones appear in the TCRdb table, and some are missing; sequencing was by immunoSEQ multiplex PCR. The table lists approximately 150,000 clones, roughly 87% of them singletons. This entry is derived from a study of blood T cell repertoires in COVID-19. The CDR3 extends over 15 amino acids. V shed 3 bases and J 4 bases; nucleotides not matched to a gene: 3. Germline values: CDR1 LNHDA, CDR2 SQIVND (reference sequence). J is TRBJ2-5 and V is TRBV19, with 12 bases aligning to TRBD2. The receptor was derived from a human donor in a cohort sampled during active COVID-19. Sequencing was performed on peripheral blood. The CDR3 spells CASSIGLAGPETQYF. The DNA for the CDR3 is TGTGCCAGTAGTATCGGACTAGCGGGGCCAGAGACCCAGTACTTC. Drawing the rest from reference TRBV19 and TRBJ2-5, the complete variable domain is DGGITQSPKYLFRKEGQNVTLSCEQNLNHDAMYWYRQDPGQGLRLIYYSQIVNDFQKGDIAEGYSVSREKKESFPLTVTSAQKNPTAFYLCASSIGLAGPETQYFGPGTRLLVL.